Below are 31 T cell receptor beta chains sequenced from a single sample in a study of identical twins. Via MiXCR, TCRdb re-called the 5' RACE reads, giving one row per CDR3 protein. This table holds 470,000 or so distinct CDR3 sequences, approximately 25% found once. The same data also went into a second study, on T cells expressing NK-cell markers.

The specimen sequenced was CD4+ T cells sorted from blood. The source is a young woman in good health.

The V gene is TRBV10-3, the J gene TRBJ1-2, with TRBD1 identical over 12 bases. CDR1 is ENHRY and CDR2 is SYGVKD in the germline V gene. This CDR3 region has 14 residues. J gave up 7 bases and V 6 bases, and 6 bases lay outside the gene matches. DNA for the CDR3: TGTGCCATCAGGCCGGGACAGGGGGCAGGTGGCTACACCTTC. Translation: CAIRPGQGAGGYTF.

There are a few counts of this clonotype. The chain combines TRBV20-1 with TRBJ2-1; D gene ambiguous. Germline V gene data show CDR1 as DFQATT and CDR2 as SNEGSKA (reference sequence). Deletions cut 3 bases from V and 8 bases from J, with 11 bases between. This CDR3 has 12 residues. The CDR3 nucleotides are TGCAGTGCTAGTGATATTCGGCATGAGCAGTTCTTC. Translating gives CSASDIRHEQFF.

In this sample, this clonotype turned up a few times. CDR3 sequence (DNA): TGTGCCAGCAGTCGGGGAGGGAGGACCTACGAGCAGTACTTC. It translates to CASSRGGRTYEQYF. The rearrangement joins TRBV6-1 to TRBJ2-7; 7 bases line up with TRBD2. CDR1 MNHNS and CDR2 SASEGT come from the germline V gene. Trimming cost V 5 bases and J 2 bases; bases outside gene matches: 6. The length of the CDR3 is 14 residues.

The chain recombines TRBV27 with TRBJ2-1; 14 bases are a match to TRBD2. Germline CDR1 reads MNHEY; CDR2 reads SMNVEV (reference sequence). The CDR3 is 16 residues long. Unmatched junction bases numbered 13, after V lost 5 bases and J lost 13 bases. CDR3 sequence reads: CASSTRLAGGPGEQFF. The CDR3 DNA reads as TGTGCCAGCAGTACGCGACTAGCGGGAGGGCCTGGAGAACAGTTCTTC.

V gene TRBV5-1 combines with J gene TRBJ1-1; tentative D call: TRBD1 (6 bases). Trimming cost V 2 bases and J 0 bases, with 14 bases left between them. This CDR3 has 16 residues. The germline V gene has CDR1 SGHRS and CDR2 YFSETQ. In DNA, the CDR3 is TGCGCCAGCAGCTTTAACAGGGTCGGGCTGAACACTGAAGCTTTCTTT. It yields the protein CASSFNRVGLNTEAFF.

The J gene is TRBJ2-1, the V gene TRBV28; 10 nucleotides align to TRBD1. J lost 9 bases, V lost 5 bases, and 16 bases had no gene match. The CDR3 loop spans 17 amino acids. Looked up from germline, CDR1 is MDHEN and CDR2 is SYDVKM. CDR3 sequence: CASSPFHRDRGRGEQFF. As DNA, the CDR3 is TGTGCCAGCAGTCCTTTCCATCGGGACAGGGGAAGAGGTGAGCAGTTCTTC.

The V and J genes are TRBV6-1 and TRBJ2-7, with TRBD2 matching over 11 bases. This CDR3 contains 14 residues. J gave up 4 bases and V 6 bases, and 5 bases lay outside the gene matches. Germline V CDR1 and CDR2: MNHNS, SASEGT. As DNA, the CDR3 is TGTGCCAGCAGACCCGGGACTAGCGGTTACGAGCAGTACTTC. As protein: CASRPGTSGYEQYF.

This chain links TRBV20-1 with TRBJ1-2; 7 bases line up with TRBD1. CDR1 is DFQATT, CDR2 SNEGSKA, per germline (reference sequence). V trimming: 7 bases; J trimming: 3 bases; junction bases outside the gene matches: 8. The CDR3 loop spans 13 amino acids. CDR3 sequence (DNA): TGCAGTGGCATGGACAGGCGACACTATGGCTACACCTTC. It codes for CSGMDRRHYGYTF.

The genes are TRBV5-6 and TRBJ2-3; 7 positions agree with TRBD1. V lost 4 bases to trimming and J lost 6 bases; unmatched junction nucleotides: 11. Per the germline V gene, CDR1 is SGHDT and CDR2 is YYEEEE. The CDR3 length is 15 residues. CDR3 DNA sequence: TGTGCCAGCAGCGGGGACAGTCTTCGAGCGGATACGCAGTATTTT. It specifies CASSGDSLRADTQYF.

The V call is TRBV12-3 or TRBV12-4, the J call TRBJ2-7; D gene unclear. V was cut by 5 bases and J by 6 bases, with 14 bases left in between. This CDR3 has 13 amino acids. The CDR3 protein is CASSPARTAEQYF. The CDR3 DNA is TGTGCCAGCAGTCCTGCGAGGACGGCCGAGCAGTACTTC.

The gene calls are TRBV10-3 and TRBJ2-6, with D unresolved. Trimming stripped 4 bases from V and 1 base from J, with 5 bases between. The CDR3 has 14 residues. The germline V gene has CDR1 ENHRY and CDR2 SYGVKD. CDR3 amino acids: CAISGGSGANVLTF. CDR3 sequence (DNA): TGTGCCATCAGTGGCGGTTCTGGGGCCAACGTCCTGACTTTC.

This clonotype was found a few times. The chain links TRBV24-1 to TRBJ2-3; 9 bases map to TRBD2. The CDR3 runs 14 residues. Germline V lookup: CDR1 KGHDR, CDR2 SFDVKD. The ends lost 9 bases at V and 2 bases at J; junction bases unmatched: 5. The DNA for the CDR3 is TGTGCCACCTCAAGCGGGGGGAACACAGATACGCAGTATTTT. It encodes CATSSGGNTDTQYF.

This clonotype came up a few times. The V and J genes are TRBV7-2 and TRBJ1-1; 8 bases are shared with TRBD1. This CDR3 has 15 residues. Trimming took 1 base from V and 7 from J; bases not matched to a gene: 8. Looked up from germline, CDR1 is SGHTA and CDR2 is FQGNSA. The CDR3 nucleotides read TGTGCCAGCAGCTTAGGGTACGCAGGGGGCGTTGAAGCTTTCTTT. Its translation is CASSLGYAGGVEAFF. Full variable domain (outside the CDR3, taken from reference TRBV7-2 and TRBJ1-1): GAGVSQSPSNKVTEKGKDVELRCDPISGHTALYWYRQSLGQGLEFLIYFQGNSAPDKSGLPSDRFSAERTGGSVSTLTIQRTQQEDSAVYLCASSLGYAGGVEAFFGQGTRLTVV.

The V call is TRBV5-1, the J call TRBJ2-3; 9 nucleotides align to TRBD2. Germline V gene sequence: CDR1 SGHRS, CDR2 YFSETQ. V dropped 3 bases and J dropped 4; count of bases not matched to a gene: 9. This CDR3 spans 16 amino acids. CDR3 in DNA: TGCGCCAGCAGCTGGGCGGGAGGGCCCGGTGCAGATACGCAGTATTTT. The encoded protein is CASSWAGGPGADTQYF.

The rearrangement joins TRBV20-1 to TRBJ2-1; no reliable D call. Trimming cost V 6 bases and J 9 bases, with 15 bases left between them. CDR1 and CDR2 from the germline V gene are DFQATT and SNEGSKA (reference sequence). The CDR3 length is 12 residues. Here the CDR3 DNA reads TGCAGTGCCCCCAGGTCTGAAGGTGAGCAGTTCTTC. The encoded protein is CSAPRSEGEQFF.

This clonotype was recorded once. This chain connects TRBV15 to TRBJ1-4; D unresolved. The CDR3 spans 15 residues. V was pared by 1 base and J by 0 bases, with 6 bases between. Germline V gene sequence: CDR1 LNHNV, CDR2 YYDKDF (reference sequence). The CDR3 protein is CATSRAFTTNEKLFF. The CDR3 DNA sequence: TGTGCCACCAGCAGAGCGTTCACAACTAATGAAAAACTGTTTTTT.

The chain employs TRBV7-2 and TRBJ2-1; 8 nucleotides line up with TRBD2. V trimming: 7 bases; J trimming: 2 bases; junction bases outside the gene matches: 4. The CDR3 is 14 amino acids. The V gene's germline CDR1 is SGHTA and CDR2 FQGNSA. The CDR3 nucleotides are TGTGCCAGCAAGGGCGGGAGGACCTACAATGAGCAGTTCTTC. Protein: CASKGGRTYNEQFF. The whole variable domain, remainder taken from reference TRBV7-2 and TRBJ2-1, is GAGVSQSPSNKVTEKGKDVELRCDPISGHTALYWYRQSLGQGLEFLIYFQGNSAPDKSGLPSDRFSAERTGGSVSTLTIQRTQQEDSAVYLCASKGGRTYNEQFFGPGTRLTVL.

DNA for the CDR3: TGTGCCAGCAGTCCCCTCGGGTCCAGTAGCTCAGCCAAAAACATTCAGTACTTC. It yields the protein CASSPLGSSSSAKNIQYF. The chain uses TRBV6-2 or TRBV6-3 and TRBJ2-4; D ambiguous. Per germline, CDR1 MNHEY and CDR2 SVGEGT. The CDR3 sequence is 18 residues long. With 5 bases removed from V and 0 bases from J, the gap between germline ends came to 20 bases.

This chain links TRBV29-1 with TRBJ1-1; D gene uncertain. CDR1 is SQVTM, CDR2 ANQGSEA, per germline. Trimming pared 7 bases from V and 2 bases from J, leaving 14 bases between. The CDR3 consists of 13 residues. CDR3 nucleotides: TGCAGCGCCAAGGCCGGTCCAAACACTGAAGCTTTCTTT. It translates to CSAKAGPNTEAFF.

This clonotype turned up a few times. V usage is TRBV18 and J usage is TRBJ2-3, with D hard to call. The CDR3 is 13 amino acids. Trimming shortened V by 2 bases and J by 4 bases, and 7 bases separated the two germline ends. Germline loops: CDR1 KGHSH, CDR2 LQKENI. The CDR3 sequence: CASSPSLPDTQYF. In DNA form, the CDR3 reads TGTGCCAGCTCACCATCCCTGCCAGATACGCAGTATTTT.

There are a few counts of this clonotype. This chain uses TRBV12-3 or TRBV12-4 with TRBJ1-1; TRBD1 aligns across 8 bases. CDR3 size: 16 residues. With V trimmed by 6 bases and J by 1 base, 10 bases remained unmatched. In DNA, the CDR3 is TGTGCCAGCAGATCCGGACAGGGCCATGGGAACACTGAAGCTTTCTTT. Its translation is CASRSGQGHGNTEAFF.

The chain joins TRBV30 to TRBJ2-1, with 14 bases lining up with TRBD2. Looked up from germline, CDR1 is GTSNPN and CDR2 is SVGIG (reference sequence). V was clipped by 3 bases and J by 7 bases; unmatched bases: 8. This CDR3 region has 16 residues. CDR3 DNA sequence: TGTGCCTGGAGAGACCCCGGGACTAGCGGGAGAAATGAGCAGTTCTTC. Its translation is CAWRDPGTSGRNEQFF. The whole variable domain, remainder taken from reference TRBV30 and TRBJ2-1, is SQTIHQWPATLVQPVGSPLSLECTVEGTSNPNLYWYRQAAGRGLQLLFYSVGIGQISSEVPQNLSASRPQDRQFILSSKKLLLSDSGFYLCAWRDPGTSGRNEQFFGPGTRLTVL.

V is TRBV7-3 and J is TRBJ1-1, with D possibly matching TRBD1 (6 bases). The CDR3 consists of 15 residues. The V and J ends lost 2 bases and 2 bases respectively, with 12 bases between them. CDR1 is SGHTA, CDR2 FQGTGA, per germline. CDR3: CASSLWGAGNTEAFF. CDR3 DNA: TGTGCCAGCAGCTTATGGGGGGCTGGAAACACTGAAGCTTTCTTT. The variable domain in full, with the rest retrieved from reference TRBV7-3 and TRBJ1-1, is GAGVSQTPSNKVTEKGKYVELRCDPISGHTALYWYRQSLGQGPEFLIYFQGTGAADDSGLPNDRFFAVRPEGSVSTLKIQRTERGDSAVYLCASSLWGAGNTEAFFGQGTRLTVV.

The sample holds a few counts of this clonotype. The genes are TRBV6-5 and TRBJ2-2, with D perhaps TRBD2 (6 bases). Germline CDR1 and CDR2: MNHEY and SVGAGI. The CDR3 spans 19 residues. Trimming left V 4 bases short and J 1 base short, with 22 bases between. The CDR3 DNA reads TGTGCCAGCAGTTCCCCAAGGTCAAGCGGGTCATGGAACACCGGGGAGCTGTTTTTT. Amino acid sequence: CASSSPRSSGSWNTGELFF.

Note on this clonotype: One end of the junction is discordant with germline, which a read error may explain. The chain uses TRBV5-1 and TRBJ1-3; no clear D. The length of the CDR3 is 13 residues. Germline CDR1 SGHRS, CDR2 YFSETQ. For the CDR3, the DNA is TGCTCCAGCCGATCGCCCTCTGGAAACACCATATATTTT. Translated, it gives CSSRSPSGNTIYF.

In this sample, this clonotype turned up many times. The V call is TRBV12-3 or TRBV12-4, the J call TRBJ1-5; D possibly corresponds to TRBD1 (5 bases). This CDR3 contains 15 residues. The V gene lost 7 bases and the J gene lost 5 bases, with 18 bases spanning the gap. The CDR3 sequence: CASTLGLGTDQPQHF. DNA of the CDR3: TGTGCCAGCACCCTGGGTTTGGGGACCGATCAGCCCCAGCATTTT.

This clonotype was detected a few times. The chain employs TRBV29-1 and TRBJ1-5; tentative D call: TRBD1 (6 bases). The V gene lost 4 bases and the J gene lost 5 bases, with 12 bases spanning the gap. The CDR3 runs to 13 residues. Germline loops: CDR1 SQVTM, CDR2 ANQGSEA. This chain's CDR3 is CSVAQGFDQPQHF. CDR3 nucleotides: TGCAGCGTTGCACAGGGTTTTGATCAGCCCCAGCATTTT.

This clonotype was seen only a few times. The chain couples TRBV9 to TRBJ2-1, with TRBD2 matching 7 bases. Per germline, CDR1 SGDLS and CDR2 YYNGEE. The CDR3 is 14 residues long. V dropped 4 bases and J dropped 6; count of bases not matched to a gene: 7. The CDR3 spells CASSLGTTGNEQFF. For the CDR3, the DNA is TGTGCCAGCAGCCTTGGGACTACCGGCAATGAGCAGTTCTTC.

The chain joins TRBV27 to TRBJ1-5; D unresolved. This CDR3 has 14 amino acids. V shed 0 bases and J shed 4 bases, with 7 bases lying between them. Per germline, CDR1 MNHEY and CDR2 SMNVEV (reference sequence). CDR3 nucleotides: TGTGCCAGCAGTTTATCTATGGGGAATCAGCCCCAGCATTTT. It yields the protein CASSLSMGNQPQHF.

This clonotype was counted only a few times. The chain links TRBV11-3 to TRBJ2-3, with 12 bases identical to TRBD2. Germline lookup yields CDR1 SGHNT and CDR2 YENEEA. With 6 bases clipped from V and 4 bases from J, the junction kept 8 bases outside the gene matches. This CDR3 is built from 16 residues. DNA of the CDR3: TGTGCCAGCAGGCCGCAACTAGCGGGGGGTGCAGATACGCAGTATTTT. This translates into CASRPQLAGGADTQYF.

The chain carries TRBV7-2 and TRBJ1-2, with a tentative D call TRBD1 (5 bases). Germline loops: CDR1 SGHTA, CDR2 FQGNSA. The CDR3 spans 13 residues. Trimming left V 5 bases short and J 8 bases short, with 15 bases between. The CDR3 sequence is CASSPRGGGGYTF. The DNA for the CDR3 is TGTGCCAGCAGCCCCCGGGGGGGAGGCGGCTACACCTTC.